This T cell receptor beta chain derives from a study of blood T cells in healthy people across ages. Trimming cost V 5 bases and J 1 base; bases outside gene matches: 4. Germline CDR1 DFQATT, CDR2 SNEGSKA (reference sequence). The CDR3 consists of 14 residues. This clonotype was observed a handful of times. What it recognizes is unknown. Study-wide points: Higher diversity and more naive CD4+ cells were features of long-lived donors, compared to aged donors.

Sample-barcoded 5' priming and a J-beta primer mix drove a second PCR of about 6 to 12 cycles. TCRdb re-called the 5' RACE reads with MiXCR, one entry per CDR3 protein. In the table there are 500,000 to 650,000 distinct CDR3 sequences, about 25% of which are singletons. The sample also formed part of further work on T cells of mothers and their children. That study adds: Material was donated by three healthy Caucasian mothers and their six children.

The TCR sequence derives from a boy under 10 years old in good health. The V call is TRBV20-1, the J call TRBJ1-1; 10 nucleotides match TRBD1. The sequenced sample was blood. CDR3 sequence reads: CSAARQGANTEAFF. DNA of the CDR3: TGCAGTGCTGCAAGACAGGGGGCGAACACTGAAGCTTTCTTT.